The source of this TCR beta chain is a study of T cells in Graves' hyperthyroidism and ophthalmopathy. Amplification targeted TCR beta CDR3 regions from RNA transcripts. First-round RT-PCR with HTBI primers amplified the TCR CDR3 region. One entry per CDR3 protein results from TCRdb running MiXCR on the multiplex PCR reads. The sample consists of 300,000 to 400,000 distinct CDR3 sequences, around a sixth of them appearing once. Many counts were recorded for this clonotype. Its antigen is not identified. Study-wide results and limits: Blood also showed most of the thyroid clonotypes that were expanded above 0.001.

The CDR3 consists of 15 residues. The germline CDR1 and CDR2 sequences are MNHEY and SMNVEV (reference sequence). V was pared by 6 bases and J by 2 bases, with 5 bases of the junction left unmatched. For Graves' hyperthyroidism to be stable, ophthalmopathy could not progress within 18 months. Patients aged 18 to 65 had newly diagnosed hyperthyroidism lasting under 2 months. PBMCs were derived from about 10 ml fresh peripheral blood. This sequence joins TRBV27 and TRBJ2-1, with 9 bases fitting TRBD1. This TCR came from a woman between 50 and 59 years old with Graves' hyperthyroidism. What was sequenced was blood. CDR3 in DNA: TGTGCCAGCAGCCGGGGACAGGGTCCCTACAATGAGCAGTTCTTC. This sequence encodes CASSRGQGPYNEQFF.